Below, one TCR beta chain is given with its context. One entry per CDR3 protein, called by TCRdb with MiXCR from the reads. This sample has about 490,000 distinct CDR3 sequences; around 11% occur once, and the top ten carry about 9.4%. This sample is drawn from a study of T cell repertoires in cytomegalovirus infection. This CDR3 is 18 amino acids long. The V gene end was trimmed by 0 bases and the J gene end by 0 bases; junction bases not matched to a gene: 10. The germline CDR1 and CDR2 sequences are SQVTM and ANQGSEA. V gene TRBV29-1 combines with J gene TRBJ2-7; 11 nucleotides agree with TRBD1. The source material was PBMCs. This TCR came from a human donor in good health (CMV status not recorded). Some clones in this sample may be carry-over from other donors' samples. CDR3: CSVEELISGTGGSYEQYF. CDR3 in DNA: TGCAGCGTTGAAGAGCTTATTTCCGGGACAGGGGGCTCCTACGAGCAGTACTTC.